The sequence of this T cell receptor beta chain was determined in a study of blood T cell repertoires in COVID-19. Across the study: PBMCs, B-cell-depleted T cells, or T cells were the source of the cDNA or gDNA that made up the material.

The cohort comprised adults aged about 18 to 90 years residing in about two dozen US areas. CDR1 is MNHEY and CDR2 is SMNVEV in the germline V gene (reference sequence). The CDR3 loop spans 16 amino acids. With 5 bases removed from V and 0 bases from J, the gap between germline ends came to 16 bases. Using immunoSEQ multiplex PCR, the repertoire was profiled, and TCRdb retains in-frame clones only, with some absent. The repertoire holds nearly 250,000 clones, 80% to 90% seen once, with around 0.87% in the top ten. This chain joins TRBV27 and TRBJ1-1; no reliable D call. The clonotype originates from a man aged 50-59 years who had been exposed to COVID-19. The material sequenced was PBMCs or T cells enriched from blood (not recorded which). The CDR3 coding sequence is TGTGCCAGCAGTCCCCTTATCCGTTACATGAACACTGAAGCTTTCTTT. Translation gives CASSPLIRYMNTEAFF.